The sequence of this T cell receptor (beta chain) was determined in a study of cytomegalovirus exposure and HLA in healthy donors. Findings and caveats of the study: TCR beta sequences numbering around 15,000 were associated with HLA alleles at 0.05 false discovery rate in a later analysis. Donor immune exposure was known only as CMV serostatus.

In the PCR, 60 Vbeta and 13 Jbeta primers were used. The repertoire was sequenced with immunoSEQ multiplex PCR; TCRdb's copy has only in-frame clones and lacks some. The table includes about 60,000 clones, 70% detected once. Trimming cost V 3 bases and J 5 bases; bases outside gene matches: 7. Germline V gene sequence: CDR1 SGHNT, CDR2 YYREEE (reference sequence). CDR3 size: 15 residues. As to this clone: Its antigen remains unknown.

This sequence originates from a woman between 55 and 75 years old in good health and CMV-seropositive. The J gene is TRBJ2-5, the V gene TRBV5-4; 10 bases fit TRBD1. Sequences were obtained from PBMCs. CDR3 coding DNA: TGTGCCAGCAGCTGGCGACAGGGGGCAGGGGAGACCCAGTACTTC. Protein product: CASSWRQGAGETQYF.